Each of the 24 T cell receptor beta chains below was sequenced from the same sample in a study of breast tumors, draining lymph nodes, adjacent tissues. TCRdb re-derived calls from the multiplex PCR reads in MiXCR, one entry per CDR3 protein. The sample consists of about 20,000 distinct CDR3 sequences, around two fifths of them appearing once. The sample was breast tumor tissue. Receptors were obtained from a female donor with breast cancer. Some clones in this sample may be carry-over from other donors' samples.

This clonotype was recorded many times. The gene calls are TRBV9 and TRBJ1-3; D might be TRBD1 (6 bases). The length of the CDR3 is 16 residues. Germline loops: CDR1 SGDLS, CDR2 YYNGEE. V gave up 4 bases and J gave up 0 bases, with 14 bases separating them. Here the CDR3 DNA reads TGTGCCAGCAGCCCGTCGAGGGGGATCTCTGGAAACACCATATATTTT. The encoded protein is CASSPSRGISGNTIYF.

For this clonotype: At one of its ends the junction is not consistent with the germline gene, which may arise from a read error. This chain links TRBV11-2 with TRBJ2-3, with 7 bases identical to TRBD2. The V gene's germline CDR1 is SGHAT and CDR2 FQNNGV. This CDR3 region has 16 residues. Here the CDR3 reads CANSLGAGKFLDTQYF. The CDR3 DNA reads TGTGCCAACAGCTTAGGAGCGGGAAAATTTTTAGATACGCAGTATTTT.

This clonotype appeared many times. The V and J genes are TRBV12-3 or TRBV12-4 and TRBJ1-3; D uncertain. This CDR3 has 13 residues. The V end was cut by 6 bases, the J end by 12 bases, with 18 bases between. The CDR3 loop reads CASSLVGLTRIYF. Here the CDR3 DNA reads TGTGCCAGCAGCCTTGTTGGACTCACCCGCATATATTTT.

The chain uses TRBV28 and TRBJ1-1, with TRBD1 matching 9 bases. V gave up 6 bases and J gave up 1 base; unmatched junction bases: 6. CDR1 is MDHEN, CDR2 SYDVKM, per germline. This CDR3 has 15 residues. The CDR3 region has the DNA TGTGCCAGCAGAGTAGGGACAGGGACGAACACTGAAGCTTTCTTT. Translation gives CASRVGTGTNTEAFF.

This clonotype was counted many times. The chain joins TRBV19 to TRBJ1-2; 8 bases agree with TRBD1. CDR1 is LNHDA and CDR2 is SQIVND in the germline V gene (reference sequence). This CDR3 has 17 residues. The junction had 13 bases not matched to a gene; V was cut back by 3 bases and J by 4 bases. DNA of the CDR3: TGTGCCAGTAGTATTCTAGGGACAGGATCGGGGACCTATGGCTACACCTTC. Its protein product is CASSILGTGSGTYGYTF.

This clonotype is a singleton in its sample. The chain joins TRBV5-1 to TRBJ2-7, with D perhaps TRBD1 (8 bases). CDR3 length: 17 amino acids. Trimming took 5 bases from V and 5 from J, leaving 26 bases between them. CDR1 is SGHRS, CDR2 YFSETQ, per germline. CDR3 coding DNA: TGCGCCAGCAGGCTACGGAGCACAGGGGGAGGGCCCCACGAGCAGTACTTC. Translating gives CASRLRSTGGGPHEQYF.

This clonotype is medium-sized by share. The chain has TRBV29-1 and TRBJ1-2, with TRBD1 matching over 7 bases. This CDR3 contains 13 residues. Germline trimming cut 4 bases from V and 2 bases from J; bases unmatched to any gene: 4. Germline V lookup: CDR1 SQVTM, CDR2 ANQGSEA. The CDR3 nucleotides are TGCAGCGTTGGGGACAGCGTCAACTATGGCTACACCTTC. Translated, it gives CSVGDSVNYGYTF. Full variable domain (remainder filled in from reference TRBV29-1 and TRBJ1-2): SAVISQKPSRDICQRGTSLTIQCQVDSQVTMMFWYRQQPGQSLTLIATANQGSEATYESGFVIDKFPISRPNLTFSTLTVSNMSPEDSSIYLCSVGDSVNYGYTFGSGTRLTVV.

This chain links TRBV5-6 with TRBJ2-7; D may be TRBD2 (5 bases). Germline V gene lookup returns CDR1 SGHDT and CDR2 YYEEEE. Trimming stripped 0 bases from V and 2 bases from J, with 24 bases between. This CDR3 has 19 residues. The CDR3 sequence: CASSLEVPAAGSDTYEQYF. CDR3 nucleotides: TGTGCCAGCAGCTTGGAGGTCCCAGCGGCCGGATCTGACACCTACGAGCAGTACTTC.

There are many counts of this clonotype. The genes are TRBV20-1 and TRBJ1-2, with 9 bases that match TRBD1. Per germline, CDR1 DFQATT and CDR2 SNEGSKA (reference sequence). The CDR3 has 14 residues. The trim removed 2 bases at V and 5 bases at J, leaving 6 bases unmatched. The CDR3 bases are TGCAGTGCTAGAAAAACCGACAGGGGGTATGGCTACACCTTC. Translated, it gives CSARKTDRGYGYTF.

CDR3 in DNA: TGTGCCAGCAGCCCCCGGACTAGCGTCAATGAGCAGTTCTTC. As protein: CASSPRTSVNEQFF. V usage is TRBV7-2 and J usage is TRBJ2-1; TRBD2 aligns across 9 bases. The germline V gene encodes CDR1 SGHTA and CDR2 FQGNSA. Germline trimming cut 5 bases from V and 6 bases from J; bases unmatched to any gene: 5. The CDR3 covers 14 residues.

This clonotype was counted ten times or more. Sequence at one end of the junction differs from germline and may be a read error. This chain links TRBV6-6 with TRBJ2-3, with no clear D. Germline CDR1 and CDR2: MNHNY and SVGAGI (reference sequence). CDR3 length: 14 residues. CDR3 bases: TGTGCCAGCAGTCACTCGAAAGGGCAAGATACGCAGTATTTT. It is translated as CASSHSKGQDTQYF.

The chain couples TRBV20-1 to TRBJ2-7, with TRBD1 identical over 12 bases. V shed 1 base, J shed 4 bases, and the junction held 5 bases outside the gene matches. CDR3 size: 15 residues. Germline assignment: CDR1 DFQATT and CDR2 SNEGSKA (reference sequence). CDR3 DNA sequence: TGCAGTGCTAGAGTTGGGACAGGGGGCTGGTACGAGCAGTACTTC. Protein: CSARVGTGGWYEQYF.

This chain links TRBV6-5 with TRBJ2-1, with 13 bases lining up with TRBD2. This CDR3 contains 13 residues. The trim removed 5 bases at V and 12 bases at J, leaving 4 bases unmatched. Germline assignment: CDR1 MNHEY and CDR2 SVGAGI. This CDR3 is CASSPGLAGVQFF. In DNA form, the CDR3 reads TGTGCCAGCAGTCCCGGACTAGCGGGAGTGCAGTTCTTC.

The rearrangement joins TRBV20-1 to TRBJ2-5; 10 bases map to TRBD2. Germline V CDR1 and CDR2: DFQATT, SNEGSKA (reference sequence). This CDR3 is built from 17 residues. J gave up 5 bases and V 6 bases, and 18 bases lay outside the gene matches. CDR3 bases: TGCAGTGCCGGGGGGAGCGGGGGGGCCTCGGTCATCGAGACCCAGTACTTC. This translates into CSAGGSGGASVIETQYF.

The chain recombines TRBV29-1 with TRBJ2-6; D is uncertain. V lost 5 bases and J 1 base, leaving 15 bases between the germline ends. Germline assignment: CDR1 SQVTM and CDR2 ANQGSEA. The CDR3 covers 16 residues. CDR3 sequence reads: CSVFMAGLSGANVLTF. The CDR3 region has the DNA TGCAGCGTTTTTATGGCAGGTTTATCTGGGGCCAACGTCCTGACTTTC.

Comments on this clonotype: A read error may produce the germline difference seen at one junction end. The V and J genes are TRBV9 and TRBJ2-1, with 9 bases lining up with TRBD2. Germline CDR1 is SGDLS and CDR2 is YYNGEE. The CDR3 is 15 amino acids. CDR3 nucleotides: TGTGCCAGCAGCGTCCCGACTAGCGGCGTCGATGAGCCGTTCTTC. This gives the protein CASSVPTSGVDEPFF.

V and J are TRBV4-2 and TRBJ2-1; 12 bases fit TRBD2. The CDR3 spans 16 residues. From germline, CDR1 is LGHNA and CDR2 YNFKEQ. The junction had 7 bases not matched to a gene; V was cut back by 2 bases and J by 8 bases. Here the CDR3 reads CASSQPTSGRSDEQFF. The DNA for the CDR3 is TGTGCCAGCAGCCAACCGACTAGCGGGAGATCCGATGAGCAGTTCTTC.

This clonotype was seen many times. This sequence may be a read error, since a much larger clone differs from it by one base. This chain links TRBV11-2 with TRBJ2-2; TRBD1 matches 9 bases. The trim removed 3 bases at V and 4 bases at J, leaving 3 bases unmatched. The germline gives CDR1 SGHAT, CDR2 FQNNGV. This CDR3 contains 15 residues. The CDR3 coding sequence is TGTGCCAGCAGCTTGGACAGGGGAGCCACCGGGGAGCTGTTTTTT. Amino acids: CASSLDRGATGELFF.

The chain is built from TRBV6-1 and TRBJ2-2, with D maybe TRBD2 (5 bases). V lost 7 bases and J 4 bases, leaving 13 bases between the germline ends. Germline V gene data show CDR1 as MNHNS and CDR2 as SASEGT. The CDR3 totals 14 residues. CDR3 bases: TGTGCCAGCACTCTAAGCGGTCCCACCGGGGAGCTGTTTTTT. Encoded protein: CASTLSGPTGELFF.

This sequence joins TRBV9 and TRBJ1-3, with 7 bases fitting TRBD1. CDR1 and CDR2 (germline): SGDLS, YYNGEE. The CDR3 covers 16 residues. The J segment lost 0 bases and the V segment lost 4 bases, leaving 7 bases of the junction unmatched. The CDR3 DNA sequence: TGTGCCAGCAGCCCCACAGGGGAGATCTCTGGAAACACCATATATTTT. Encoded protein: CASSPTGEISGNTIYF. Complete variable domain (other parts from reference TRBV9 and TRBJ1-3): DSGVTQTPKHLITATGQRVTLRCSPRSGDLSVYWYQQSLDQGLQFLIQYYNGEERAKGNILERFSAQQFPDLHSELNLSSLELGDSALYFCASSPTGEISGNTIYFGEGSWLTVV.

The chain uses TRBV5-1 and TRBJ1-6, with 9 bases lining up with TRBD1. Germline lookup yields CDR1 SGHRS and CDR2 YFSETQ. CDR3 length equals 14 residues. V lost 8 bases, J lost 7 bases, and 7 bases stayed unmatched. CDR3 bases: TGCGCCAGACCGAGAACAGGGGGCAATTCACCCCTCCACTTT. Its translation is CARPRTGGNSPLHF.

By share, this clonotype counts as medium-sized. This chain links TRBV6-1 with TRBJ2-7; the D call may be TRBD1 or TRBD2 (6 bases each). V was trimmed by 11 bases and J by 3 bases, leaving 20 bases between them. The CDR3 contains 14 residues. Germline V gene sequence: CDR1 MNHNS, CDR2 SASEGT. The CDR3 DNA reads TGTGCCGGGAAGCGGGCAGGGGATCTCTACGAGCAGTACTTC. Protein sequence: CAGKRAGDLYEQYF.

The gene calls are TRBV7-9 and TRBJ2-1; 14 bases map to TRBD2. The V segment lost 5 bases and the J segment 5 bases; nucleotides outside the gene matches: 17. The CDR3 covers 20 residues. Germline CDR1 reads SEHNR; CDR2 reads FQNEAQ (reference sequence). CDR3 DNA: TGTGCCAGCAGCCCTCAAGGTCGGGGGACTAGCGGGAGAGGGCACAATGAGCAGTTCTTC. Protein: CASSPQGRGTSGRGHNEQFF.

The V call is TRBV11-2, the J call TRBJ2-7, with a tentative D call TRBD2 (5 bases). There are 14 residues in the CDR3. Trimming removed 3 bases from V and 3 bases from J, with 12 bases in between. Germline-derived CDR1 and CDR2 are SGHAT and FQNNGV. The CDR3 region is CASSLGPGIYEQYF. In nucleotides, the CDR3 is TGTGCCAGCAGCTTGGGCCCGGGAATCTACGAGCAGTACTTC. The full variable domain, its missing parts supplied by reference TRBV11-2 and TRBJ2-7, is EAGVAQSPRYKIIEKRQSVAFWCNPISGHATLYWYQQILGQGPKLLIQFQNNGVVDDSQLPKDRFSAERLKGVDSTLKIQPAKLEDSAVYLCASSLGPGIYEQYFGPGTRLTVT.